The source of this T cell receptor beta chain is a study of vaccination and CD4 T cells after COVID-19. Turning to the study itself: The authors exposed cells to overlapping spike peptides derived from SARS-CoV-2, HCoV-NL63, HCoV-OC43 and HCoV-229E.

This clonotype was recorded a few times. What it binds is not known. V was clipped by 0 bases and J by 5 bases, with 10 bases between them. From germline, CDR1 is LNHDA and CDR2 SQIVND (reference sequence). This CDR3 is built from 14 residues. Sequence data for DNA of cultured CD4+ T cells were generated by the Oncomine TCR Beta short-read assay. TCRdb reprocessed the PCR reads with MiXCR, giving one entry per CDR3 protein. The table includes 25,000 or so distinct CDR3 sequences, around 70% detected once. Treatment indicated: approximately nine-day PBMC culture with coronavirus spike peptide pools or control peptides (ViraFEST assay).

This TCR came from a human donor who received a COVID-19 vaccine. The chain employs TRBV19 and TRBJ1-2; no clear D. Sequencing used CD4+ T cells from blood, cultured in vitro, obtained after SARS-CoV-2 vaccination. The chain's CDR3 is CASSIDIYGYGYTF. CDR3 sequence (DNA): TGTGCCAGTAGTATAGATATTTATGGGTATGGCTACACCTTC.